Included here is one T cell receptor (beta chain) sequence, with context. Using immunoSEQ multiplex PCR, the repertoire was profiled, and TCRdb retains in-frame clones only, with some absent. Of 25,000 to 35,000 clones in the sample, 90% to 95% were seen once. The V gene lost 3 bases and the J gene lost 0 bases, with 9 bases spanning the gap. The germline V gene has CDR1 SGHVS and CDR2 FNYEAQ. The CDR3 has 15 residues. This entry comes from a study of OX40 agonist ivuxolimab in advanced cancers. On the study more broadly: The drug used for patients, ivuxolimab, was an agonistic anti-OX40 (CD134) antibody. Patients receiving dose escalation had hepatocellular carcinoma, melanoma, renal cell or head and neck cancer. Ivuxolimab was delivered to patients intravenously every 2 weeks at doses spanning 0.01 to 10 mg/kg.

This receptor was taken from an adult with an advanced solid tumor such as melanoma, head and neck, liver or kidney cancer. This chain joins TRBV7-6 and TRBJ1-3; D uncertain. The sample was CD4+ or CD8+ T cells sorted from blood, taken in a trial of the OX40 agonist ivuxolimab. The CDR3 coding sequence is TGTGCCAGCAGCTTCTCTTGGGGCTCTGGAAACACCATATATTTT. This gives the protein CASSFSWGSGNTIYF.